This T cell receptor (beta chain) comes out of a study of PD-1 blockade in classical Hodgkin lymphoma. Assay used: immunoSEQ multiplex PCR; TCRdb lists only in-frame clones, some missing. Counted here are 50,000 or so clones, 90% occurring once; the ten biggest clones make up about 15%. There are 14 residues in the CDR3. The germline CDR1 and CDR2 sequences are MNHEY and SVGAGI. After removal of 8 bases from V and 4 bases from J, the junction contained 5 bases not matched to a gene. The time point here: cycle 4 day 1 (C4D1), after five to seven weeks of nivolumab. Autologous stem cell transplantation was followed by relapse in every patient, and brentuximab vedotin exposure varied.

The receptor's source is a human donor with classical Hodgkin lymphoma. Sequenced material: peripheral blood mononuclear cells (PBMCs), taken before the fourth cycle of nivolumab. This chain connects TRBV6-5 to TRBJ2-6, with 7 positions matching TRBD2. The DNA for the CDR3 is TGTGCCAGCTCTGCGGGAGCCGGGGCCAACGTCCTGACTTTC. Translated, it gives CASSAGAGANVLTF.